Only a few counts were recorded for the clone carrying this T cell receptor (beta chain). Germline CDR1 LGHNT, CDR2 FRNRAP. The CDR3 totals 14 residues. V lost 4 bases and J lost 2, with 11 bases in between. Per individual sample, total RNA of at least 5.5 micrograms was extracted. The data are from a study of blood T cells in healthy people across ages. Through a sample-barcoded 5' primer and a J-beta primer mix, a second PCR was run for about 7 to 12 cycles. Tagging of each cDNA molecule was performed by a template-switch adaptor with 12 random nucleotides. TCRdb passed the 5' RACE reads through MiXCR, listing each CDR3 protein once. The sample includes 750,000 to 950,000 distinct CDR3 sequences, more than 25% of them seen just once. The same sample was also used in a study of T cells of mothers and their children.

The chain is built from TRBV12-5 and TRBJ2-5, with D unclear. The sequence came from a boy aged 5-17 years in good health. Source material: blood. For the CDR3, the DNA is TGTGCTAGTGGTTCCGTCATGGAGCAAGAGACCCAGTACTTC. It yields the protein CASGSVMEQETQYF.